This record looks at one T cell receptor beta chain sequence and its context. Its antigen remains unidentified. Treatment in this sample: 19 received Ad26.COV2.S at low or high dose, single or two shots; roughly 5 received placebo; per-sample allocation not given. Following the first vaccine or placebo injection, samples were taken on day 63. The sample originates from a study of Ad26.COV2.S vaccination and SARS-CoV-2 variants. Whole-study findings and limits: Spike-specific CD8+ and CD4+ T cell responses reportedly showed substantial breadth after vaccination.

Per the germline V gene, CDR1 is SGDLS and CDR2 is YYNGEE. The CDR3 is made up of 15 amino acids. Trimming took 4 bases from V and 0 from J, leaving 11 bases between them. TCRdb's table, derived via immunoSEQ multiplex PCR, lists solely in-frame clones and lacks some. The sample comprises around 500,000 clones, 89% of which are singletons, and over 1.5% rests with the top ten. The chain combines TRBV9 with TRBJ2-1; D gene unclear. This specimen consisted of peripheral blood, obtained in a trial of Ad26.COV2.S vaccine versus placebo. The TCR was taken from a person aged 18-65 years who received the Ad26.COV2.S COVID-19 vaccine or a placebo. The CDR3 region has the DNA TGTGCCAGCAGCCTTGGATCCCACTCCTACAATGAGCAGTTCTTC. Its translation is CASSLGSHSYNEQFF.